The 6 T cell receptor beta chains given below trace back to one sample, sequenced in a study of T cells in women clearing cervical HPV infection. Method: immunoSEQ multiplex PCR; TCRdb's copy keeps in-frame clones and lacks some. This listing includes approximately 18,000 clones. Specimen: blood buffy coat. Every receptor here comes from a woman aged 18 to 75 with a cervical HPV16 infection that either progressed to CIN3+ or cleared (not recorded which).

With regard to this clone: Read coverage stops 3 residues before the CDR3 terminus; the germline J gene supplies the remainder. This sequence joins TRBV6-2 or TRBV6-3 and TRBJ2-4; TRBD2 might be the D (6 bases). This CDR3 has 12 amino acids. CDR1 and CDR2 from the germline V gene are MNHEY and SVGEGT. CDR3 bases read: TGTGCCAGCAGTTACGTGGACTATGGT. This sequence encodes CASSYVDYG. The full CDR3 sequence reads CASSYVDYGQYF.

CDR3: CAWSRGSGGELFF. CDR3 DNA (partial): TGTGCCTGGAGTCGGGGGTCGGGCGGGGAG. V and J are TRBV30 and TRBJ2-2; D may be TRBD2 (6 bases). With the read ending 3 residues before the CDR3 end, the germline J gene is used to fill in that end. Trimming removed 2 bases from V and 7 bases from J, with 11 bases in between. The CDR3 contains 13 residues. Germline CDR1 GTSNPN, CDR2 SVGIG (reference sequence).

As to this clone: The read is 3 residues too short to cover the CDR3 end, so that end is filled in from the germline J gene. The chain joins TRBV29-1 to TRBJ1-3, with a tentative D call TRBD1 (6 bases). V lost 7 bases to trimming and J lost 0 bases, with 10 bases between them. Germline CDR1 and CDR2: SQVTM and ANQGSEA. The CDR3 contains 13 residues. The covered CDR3 bases are TGCAGCGCCCGACAGGTCTCTGGAAACACC. This translates into CSARQVSGNT. The entire CDR3 sequence reads CSARQVSGNTIYF.

With respect to this clone: The read comes to an end 3 residues before the CDR3 does, leaving the germline J gene to fill in the end. The chain is built from TRBV5-1 and TRBJ1-1, with TRBD1 as a possible D gene (6 bases). Between the trimmed V and J ends, which lost 6 bases and 0 bases, there was a span of 15 bases. This CDR3 is 15 amino acids long. CDR1 is SGHRS and CDR2 is YFSETQ in the germline V gene. Incomplete CDR3 DNA: TGCGCCAGCACCACGGGACACCTCATGAACACTGAA. Translating it yields CASTTGHLMNTE. The entire CDR3 protein reads CASTTGHLMNTEAFF.

For this clone: The DNA ends 3 residues before the CDR3 does, and the rest of the CDR3 is filled in from the germline J gene. The chain couples TRBV30 to TRBJ2-6; D may be TRBD2 (6 bases). The CDR3 consists of 19 residues. Between the trimmed V and J ends, which lost 1 base and 0 bases, there was a span of 19 bases. CDR1 is GTSNPN, CDR2 SVGIG, per germline (reference sequence). CDR3 bases read: TGTGCCTGGAGTGCACTCACCAGGGAGGTGGACTCTGGGGCCAACGTC. This translates into CAWSALTREVDSGANV. In full, the CDR3 reads CAWSALTREVDSGANVLTF.

On this clone itself: The missing CDR3 end, 3 residues past where the read stops, is filled in from the germline J gene. The rearrangement uses TRBV7-6 and TRBJ1-2; TRBD1 matches 7 bases. CDR1 is SGHVS and CDR2 is FNYEAQ in the germline V gene. The CDR3 has 16 residues. The CDR3: CASSLATGTVAYDYTF. Incomplete CDR3 DNA: TGTGCCAGCAGCTTAGCAACCGGGACAGTGGCTTACGAC.